The source of this T cell receptor beta chain is a study of blood T cell repertoires in COVID-19. The authors' processing: Scientists estimated how many nucleated cells there were by amplifying reference gene primers. Repertoires were generated with immunoSEQ multiplex PCR, while TCRdb's copy carries only in-frame clones and drops some. V and J calls and clone size come straight from that table; D and trimming were deduced from the DNA. The sample holds under 150,000 clones, over 75% seen once. Germline CDR1 is LGHNA and CDR2 is YSLEER. The CDR3 sequence is 14 residues long. V dropped 1 base and J dropped 2 bases, with 8 bases sitting between them.

Material for sequencing was PBMCs or T cells enriched from blood (not recorded which). The chain recombines TRBV4-3 with TRBJ2-5, with D uncertain. The source of this sequence is a man between 50 and 59 years old in a cohort exposed to, infected with or recovered from COVID-19 (not recorded which). Here the CDR3 reads CASSQVWPQETQYF. CDR3 nucleotide sequence: TGCGCCAGCAGCCAAGTATGGCCTCAAGAGACCCAGTACTTC.